Presented here are 11 T cell receptor beta chains from one specimen sequenced in a study of blood T cell repertoires in COVID-19. Produced via immunoSEQ multiplex PCR; TCRdb's table is partial and in-frame only. Counted here are tens of thousands of clones, around 90% occurring once; the ten biggest clones make up more than 15%. Sequenced sample: peripheral blood. Source of these receptors: an elderly man with acute or convalescent COVID-19.

This clone was picked up a small number of times. V is TRBV30 and J is TRBJ2-1; D might be TRBD1 (6 bases). The V gene's germline CDR1 is GTSNPN and CDR2 SVGIG (reference sequence). This CDR3 spans 13 amino acids. Deletions cut 5 bases from V and 8 bases from J, with 16 bases between. CDR3 bases: TGTGCCTGGTCTCGCCACCCAGGGGATGAGCAGTTCTTC. This gives the protein CAWSRHPGDEQFF. The full variable domain, completed using reference TRBV30 and TRBJ2-1, is SQTIHQWPATLVQPVGSPLSLECTVEGTSNPNLYWYRQAAGRGLQLLFYSVGIGQISSEVPQNLSASRPQDRQFILSSKKLLLSDSGFYLCAWSRHPGDEQFFGPGTRLTVL.

V gene TRBV7-9 combines with J gene TRBJ2-2; D is perhaps TRBD2 (5 bases). Germline V gene lookup returns CDR1 SEHNR and CDR2 FQNEAQ (reference sequence). Trimming removed 7 bases from V and 2 bases from J, with 14 bases in between. CDR3 length equals 15 residues. CDR3 loop: CASTRGPGNTGELFF. The CDR3 bases are TGTGCCAGCACCCGAGGGCCGGGAAACACCGGGGAGCTGTTTTTT.

A few counts support this clone. The chain joins TRBV7-3 to TRBJ1-1; D unresolved. CDR1 is SGHTA, CDR2 FQGTGA, per germline. V lost 4 bases and J 3 bases, leaving 12 bases between the germline ends. This CDR3 region has 14 residues. Here the CDR3 DNA reads TGTGCCAGCAGCTCGACCCCGGAGGACACTGAAGCTTTCTTT. Translation gives CASSSTPEDTEAFF.

The gene calls are TRBV14 and TRBJ2-5; D remains ambiguous. The germline CDR1 and CDR2 sequences are SGHDN and FVKESK. Deletions cut 1 base from V and 5 bases from J, with 5 bases between. This CDR3 is built from 12 residues. CDR3 in amino acids: CASSQVEETQYF. In DNA, the CDR3 is TGTGCCAGCAGCCAAGTTGAGGAGACCCAGTACTTC.

The chain joins TRBV10-3 to TRBJ2-7; 10 nucleotides agree with TRBD1. CDR1 is ENHRY, CDR2 SYGVKD, per germline. The CDR3 contains 17 residues. V trimming: 3 bases; J trimming: 2 bases; junction bases outside the gene matches: 10. CDR3 sequence: CAISDPGTGDFTYEQYF. The CDR3 nucleotides are TGTGCCATCAGTGACCCCGGGACAGGGGACTTTACCTACGAGCAGTACTTC.

V is TRBV29-1 and J is TRBJ1-1; 9 nucleotides match TRBD1. The CDR3 is made up of 13 amino acids. Per germline, CDR1 SQVTM and CDR2 ANQGSEA. J was trimmed by 4 bases and V by 4 bases; bases with no gene match: 4. The CDR3, as DNA: TGCAGCGTTGTTGGGACAGGGTTCACTGAAGCTTTCTTT. It translates to CSVVGTGFTEAFF. Using reference TRBV29-1 and TRBJ1-1 for the parts outside the CDR3, the full variable domain is SAVISQKPSRDICQRGTSLTIQCQVDSQVTMMFWYRQQPGQSLTLIATANQGSEATYESGFVIDKFPISRPNLTFSTLTVSNMSPEDSSIYLCSVVGTGFTEAFFGQGTRLTVV.

This clone occurred once. The chain joins TRBV6-1 to TRBJ1-5; 10 bases are a match to TRBD1. The germline gives CDR1 MNHNS, CDR2 SASEGT. The V segment lost 4 bases and the J segment 2 bases; nucleotides outside the gene matches: 8. This CDR3 region has 17 residues. CDR3 sequence: CASSGLRQGAGNQPQHF. The CDR3 DNA sequence: TGTGCCAGCAGTGGCCTCAGACAGGGGGCAGGCAATCAGCCCCAGCATTTT.

The rearrangement uses TRBV6-5 and TRBJ1-1, with TRBD1 matching 7 bases. The CDR3 runs to 13 residues. V was clipped by 0 bases and J by 6 bases; unmatched bases: 1. The germline V gene encodes CDR1 MNHEY and CDR2 SVGAGI. The CDR3 loop reads CASSYSTGAEAFF. CDR3 sequence (DNA): TGTGCCAGCAGTTACTCTACAGGGGCTGAAGCTTTCTTT.

The chain uses TRBV10-1 and TRBJ2-7, with TRBD1 matching over 8 bases. Germline V lookup: CDR1 WNHNN, CDR2 SYGVQD (reference sequence). The CDR3 totals 15 residues. Unmatched junction bases numbered 5, after V lost 4 bases and J lost 0 bases. CDR3 amino acids: CASSGQGASSYEQYF. The CDR3 coding sequence is TGCGCCAGCAGTGGGCAGGGGGCTAGCTCCTACGAGCAGTACTTC.

The chain combines TRBV5-1 with TRBJ2-3, with TRBD2 matching 7 bases. Germline CDR1 reads SGHRS; CDR2 reads YFSETQ. J lost 2 bases, V lost 4 bases, and 4 bases had no gene match. The CDR3 runs 14 residues. CDR3 coding DNA: TGCGCCAGCAGCGACGGGGGGTTCACAGATACGCAGTATTTT. Its translation: CASSDGGFTDTQYF.

This rearrangement joins TRBV29-1 to TRBJ1-4; no clear D gene. V lost 4 bases to trimming and J lost 8 bases, with 14 bases between them. Germline assignment: CDR1 SQVTM and CDR2 ANQGSEA. This CDR3 is 13 amino acids long. The CDR3 bases are TGCAGCGTTGTTAGAGGGTCGGGGGAAAAACTGTTTTTT. It codes for CSVVRGSGEKLFF.